The clone carrying this T cell receptor beta chain was observed a handful of times. Its cognate antigen is unknown. The record originates from a study of CD8 T cells in Susac syndrome. Findings of the study overall: Clonal expansion was absent from the CD4+ T cell repertoires in Susac syndrome.

With random hexamers, about 0.5 to 1 ug RNA was reverse transcribed. Multiplex PCR with immunoSEQ amplified the TCR beta CDR3 across 54 Vbeta and 13 Jbeta. TCRdb processed the immunoSEQ multiplex PCR reads anew with MiXCR; each CDR3 protein has one entry. The table records 150,000 to 160,000 distinct CDR3 sequences, about 95% of them present only once. The authors carried out high-throughput sequencing of TCR beta. They applied it to CD8+ and CD4+ T cells obtained from blood. Diagnostic criteria for definite or probable disease, in their recently defined form, were met by the patients with Susac syndrome. What was sequenced was CD4+ T cells from PBMCs. The receptor was derived from a human donor with Susac syndrome.

CDR3: CASSVSPRTDTQYF. CDR3 bases: TGTGCCAGCAGCGTCTCTCCCCGTACAGATACGCAGTATTTT. V is TRBV9 and J is TRBJ2-3; the D is unclear. The V gene's germline CDR1 is SGDLS and CDR2 YYNGEE. The V gene lost 2 bases and the J gene lost 3 bases, with 10 bases spanning the gap. This CDR3 is 14 amino acids long.